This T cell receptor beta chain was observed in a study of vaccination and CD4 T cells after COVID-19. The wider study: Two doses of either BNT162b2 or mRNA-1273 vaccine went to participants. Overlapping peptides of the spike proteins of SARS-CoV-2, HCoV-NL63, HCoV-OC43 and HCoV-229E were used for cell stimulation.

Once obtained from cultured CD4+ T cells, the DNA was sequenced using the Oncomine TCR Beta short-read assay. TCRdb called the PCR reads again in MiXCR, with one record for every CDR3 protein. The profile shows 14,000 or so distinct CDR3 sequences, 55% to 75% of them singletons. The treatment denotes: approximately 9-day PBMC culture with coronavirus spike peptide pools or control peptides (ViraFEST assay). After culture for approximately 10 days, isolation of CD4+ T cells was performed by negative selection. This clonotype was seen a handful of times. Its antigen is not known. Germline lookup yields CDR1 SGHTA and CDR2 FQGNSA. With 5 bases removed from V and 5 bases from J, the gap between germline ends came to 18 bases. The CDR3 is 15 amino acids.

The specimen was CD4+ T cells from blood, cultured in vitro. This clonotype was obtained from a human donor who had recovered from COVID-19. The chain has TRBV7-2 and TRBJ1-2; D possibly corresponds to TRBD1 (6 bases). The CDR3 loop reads CASSDPMADRYGYTF. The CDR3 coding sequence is TGTGCCAGCAGCGACCCAATGGCGGACAGATATGGCTACACCTTC.